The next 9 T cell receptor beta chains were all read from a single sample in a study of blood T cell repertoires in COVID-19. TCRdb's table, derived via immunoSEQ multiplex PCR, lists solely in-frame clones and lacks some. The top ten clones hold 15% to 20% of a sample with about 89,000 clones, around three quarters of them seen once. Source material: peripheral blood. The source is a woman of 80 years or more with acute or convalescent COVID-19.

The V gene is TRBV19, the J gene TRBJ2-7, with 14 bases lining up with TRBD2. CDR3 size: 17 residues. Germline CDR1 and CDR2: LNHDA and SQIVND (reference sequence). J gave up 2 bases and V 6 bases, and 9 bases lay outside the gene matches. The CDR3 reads CASSPPTGLAGAYEQYF. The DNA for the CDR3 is TGTGCCAGTAGCCCCCCTACGGGACTAGCGGGAGCCTACGAGCAGTACTTC.

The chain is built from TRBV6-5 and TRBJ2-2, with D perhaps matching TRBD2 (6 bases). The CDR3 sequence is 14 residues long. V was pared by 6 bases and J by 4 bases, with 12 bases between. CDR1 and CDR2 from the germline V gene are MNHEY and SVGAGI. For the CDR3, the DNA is TGTGCCAGCAGGGGGGGAGGAGGCACCGGGGAGCTGTTTTTT. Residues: CASRGGGGTGELFF.

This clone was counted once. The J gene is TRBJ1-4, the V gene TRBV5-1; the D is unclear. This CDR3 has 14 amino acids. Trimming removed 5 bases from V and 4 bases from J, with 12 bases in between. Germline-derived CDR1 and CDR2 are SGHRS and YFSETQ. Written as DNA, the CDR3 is TGCGCCAGCAGAACTTCCGGTAGTAATGAAAAACTGTTTTTT. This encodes CASRTSGSNEKLFF.

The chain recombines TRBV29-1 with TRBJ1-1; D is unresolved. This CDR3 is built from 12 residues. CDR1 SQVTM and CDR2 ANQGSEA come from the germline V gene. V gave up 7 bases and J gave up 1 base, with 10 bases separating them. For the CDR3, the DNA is TGCAGCGCCAAACAGTCGAACACTGAAGCTTTCTTT. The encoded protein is CSAKQSNTEAFF.

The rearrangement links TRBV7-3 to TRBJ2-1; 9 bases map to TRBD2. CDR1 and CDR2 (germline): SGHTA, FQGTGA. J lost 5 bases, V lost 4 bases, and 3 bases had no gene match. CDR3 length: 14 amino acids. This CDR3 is CASSSSGAHNEQFF. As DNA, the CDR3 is TGTGCCAGCAGCTCTAGCGGGGCCCACAATGAGCAGTTCTTC.

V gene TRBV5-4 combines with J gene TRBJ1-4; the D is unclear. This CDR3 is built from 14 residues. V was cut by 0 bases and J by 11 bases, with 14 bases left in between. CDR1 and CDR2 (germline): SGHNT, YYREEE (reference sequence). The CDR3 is CASSLALHRGKLFF. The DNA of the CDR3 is TGTGCCAGCAGCTTGGCTTTACATCGCGGGAAACTGTTTTTT.

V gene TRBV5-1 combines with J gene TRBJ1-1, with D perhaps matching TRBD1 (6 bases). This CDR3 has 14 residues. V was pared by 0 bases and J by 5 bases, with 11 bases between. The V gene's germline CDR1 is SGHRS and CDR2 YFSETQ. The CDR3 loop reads CASSLAGDGTEAFF. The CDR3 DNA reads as TGCGCCAGCAGCTTGGCAGGGGATGGGACTGAAGCTTTCTTT.

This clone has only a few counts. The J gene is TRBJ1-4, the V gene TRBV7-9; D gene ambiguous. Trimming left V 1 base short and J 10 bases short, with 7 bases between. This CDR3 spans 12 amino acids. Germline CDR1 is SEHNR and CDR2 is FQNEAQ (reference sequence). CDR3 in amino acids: CASSLGPGKLFF. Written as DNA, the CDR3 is TGTGCCAGCAGCTTAGGACCGGGAAAACTGTTTTTT.

This chain's CDR3 is CASGRTGFGTEAFF. The CDR3 DNA sequence: TGTGCCAGCGGCAGGACAGGGTTTGGCACTGAAGCTTTCTTT. The chain carries TRBV2 and TRBJ1-1; 8 bases fit TRBD1. The junction had 9 bases not matched to a gene; V was cut back by 8 bases and J by 4 bases. Germline lookup yields CDR1 SNHLY and CDR2 FYNNEI. This CDR3 has 14 amino acids.